The rows below give T cell receptor beta chains drawn from one sample of a study of regulatory T cells in long-lasting Graves disease. One entry per CDR3 protein, called by TCRdb with MiXCR from the multiplex PCR reads. The sample lists around 500,000 distinct CDR3 sequences, about 15% occurring once. The same data also went into a second study, on T cells in Graves' hyperthyroidism and ophthalmopathy.

The source was peripheral blood mononuclear cells (PBMCs), collected at new diagnosis, from a patient treated with antithyroid drugs. These receptors all stem from a woman between 40 and 65 years old with Graves disease. Each CDR3 is given without its conserved first and last residue. Size is omitted from some rows. Given values are once, few, many or a class for expanded clones.

j_gene | v_gene | abundance | CDR3aa
TRBJ1-4 | TRBV7-9 | - | ASSLGLRAGSDEKLF
TRBJ1-2 | TRBV28 | many | ASSFEGLYGYT
TRBJ1-4 | TRBV10-2 | few | ASRDQGFPNEKLF
TRBJ1-1 | TRBV6-1 | many | ASTATGSMNTEAF
TRBJ2-3 | TRBV25-1 | - | ASRPRTGGRGADTQY
TRBJ2-1 | TRBV27 | few | ASGRDSYNEQF
TRBJ2-2 | TRBV12-3/TRBV12-4 | few | ASSAGVRDTGELF
TRBJ1-2 | TRBV5-1 | - | VSSLAGLGYGYT
TRBJ1-2 | TRBV5-6 | many | ASSLVGKTSIRYT
TRBJ1-2 | TRBV19 | many | ASSLPGRDHYGYT
TRBJ2-5 | TRBV5-1 | few | ASSLDGLSRETQY
TRBJ2-1 | TRBV7-9 | many | ASSTTGSDFYEQF
TRBJ2-7 | TRBV5-5 | - | ASSLRQSTYEQY
TRBJ1-1 | TRBV12-5 | many | ASAQGANTEAF
TRBJ2-1 | TRBV28 | - | ASSPGTIGGNEQF
TRBJ2-5 | TRBV7-2 | few | ASSQGGLARETQY